These T cell receptor beta chains were read from a single sample in a study of cytomegalovirus exposure and HLA in healthy donors. TCRdb's table, derived via immunoSEQ multiplex PCR, lists solely in-frame clones and lacks some. The sample carries around 190,000 clones, about 84% recorded once. Sequences were obtained from PBMCs. Every receptor here comes from a woman aged 18-29 years in good health and CMV-seronegative. Each CDR3 is given without its conserved first and last residue. The order of the fields is CDR3 protein, V gene.

ASRVFGGTGYT	TRBV2
ASSQDARGYEQY	TRBV4-1
ASSTQVAHGYT	TRBV7-9
ASSLTQGGETQY	TRBV5-1
ATSPVGQSPYNEQF	TRBV19
ASSLQVMGGNTIY	TRBV7-6
ASSQNSGSSYNEQF	TRBV4-2
ASSPGGGKGNSPLH	TRBV18
ASSFGLNTEAF	TRBV6-5
ASSGDGNSGANVLT	TRBV2
ASSLFSGGPQTYNEQF	TRBV5-6
AISVSHLGHNYGYT	TRBV10-3
ASSPTRTGNTEAF	TRBV5-1
ASSTERKKTYEQY	TRBV6-1
ASSDLGQGKTEAF	TRBV6-4
SVSSGTYTGELF	TRBV29-1
ASSYSPVNEQF	TRBV6-5
AWEAAQGTEAF	TRBV30
ASSYRRDSREQY	TRBV6-5
ASSQEGGRESAYEQY	TRBV4-2
ATSLVAGGDNEQF	TRBV15
ASSLESSGTEAF	TRBV7-2
ASSPAGTIAYEQY	TRBV14
ASSESTSALGD	TRBV2
ASRQNSNQPQH	TRBV5-1
ASSPGQGNGYT	TRBV18
ASSLEGGAVGGYT	TRBV11-2
ASSVGGPPDIQY	TRBV11-2
ASTGHVPYGYT	TRBV25-1
ASSQESRSSGAKNIQY	TRBV4-1
ASSPGGSTDTQY	TRBV11-1
SVDRQGNTEAF	TRBV29-1
ASSLFARRDEQY	TRBV5-4
ASSLDRRGGQPQH	TRBV5-1
ASSESDYGYT	TRBV10-1
ASSLALSGGKETQY	TRBV5-1
ASSEQGANQPQH	TRBV11-2
TSSQDDPLAGGPITIAQY	TRBV1
ASSSNRGSKNYGYT	TRBV19
ASSWTSGNTGELF	TRBV5-4
ASSQGAEQY	TRBV4-1
SARGREAF	TRBV20-1
ASSLGSGSSYNEQF	TRBV5-1
ASSLTQTEAF	TRBV5-1
ASSLVLAGRQGQY	TRBV11-3
ASRPSGSYEQY	TRBV9
ASSEGGGKGYGGWNEQF	TRBV6-1
ASSIGRGRPSGLQETQY	TRBV19
ASSPPSGGAVEQF	TRBV5-1
ASSIRQGAGGYT	TRBV19
ASTGAVNTEAF	TRBV6-1
ASSEGQDYGYT	TRBV18
ASSPRTNTGELF	TRBV18